These T cell receptor beta chains were read from a single sample in a study of somatic mutations in cytotoxic T cells in rheumatoid arthritis. Libraries were prepared by immunoSEQ multiplex PCR; TCRdb keeps only in-frame clonotypes and omits some of them. The table lists under 15,000 clones, 75% to 80% of them singletons. The specimen was CD8+ T cells sorted from blood. Receptor source: an adult with rheumatoid arthritis. CDR3s include the opening cysteine and the closing phenylalanine or tryptophan. D genes are given only for firm matches. The size entry is marked missing in some rows and otherwise reads once, few, many or a size class.

TRBJ2-3 | TRBV5-1 | TRBD2 | - | TGCGCCAGCAGCTTCGGGACTAGCGGTTCAGATACGCAGTATTTT | CASSFGTSGSDTQYF
TRBJ2-7 | TRBV27 | TRBD2 | - | TGTGCCAGCAGTACACCGACTAGCGGGAGTATCTACGAGCAGTACTTC | CASSTPTSGSIYEQYF
TRBJ1-2 | TRBV6-5 | - | once | TGTGCCAGCAGTTATTTCGTAGGGGGAGGTGGCTACACCTTC | CASSYFVGGGGYTF
TRBJ1-5 | TRBV19 | TRBD1 | - | TGTGCCAGTAGTATGCTTTGGGGACAGGGGTATCAGCCCCAGCATTTT | CASSMLWGQGYQPQHF
TRBJ1-1 | TRBV7-8 | - | - | TGTGCCAGCAGCTTATCGGGTGGAACTGAAGCTTTCTTT | CASSLSGGTEAFF
TRBJ2-7 | TRBV28 | - | - | TGTGCCAGCAGTCTCGCGACAGTTTCTGGTGAGCAGTACTTC | CASSLATVSGEQYF
TRBJ1-1 | TRBV6-6 | - | - | TGTGCCGGTCAAGGTGAGGGACACACTGAAGCTTTCTTT | CAGQGEGHTEAFF
TRBJ1-2 | TRBV30 | - | - | TGTGCCTGGAGAGACAGGTTGTTCTATGGCTACACCTTC | CAWRDRLFYGYTF
TRBJ2-7 | TRBV6-1 | TRBD2 | - | TGTGCCAGCAGAGCTAGCGGGTACTACGAGCAGTACTTC | CASRASGYYEQYF
TRBJ2-5 | TRBV5-6 | TRBD1 | - | TGTGCCAGCAGCTCAGGGGGCGCGAAGACCCAGTACTTC | CASSSGGAKTQYF
TRBJ2-3 | TRBV7-9 | - | - | TGTGCCAGCAGCTTGTGGGTGACTAGTGTCGGCACAGATACGCAGTATTTT | CASSLWVTSVGTDTQYF
TRBJ1-3 | TRBV11-2 | - | - | TGTGCCAGCAGCCCCGACGGGGGGGCTAGTAACACCATATATTTT | CASSPDGGASNTIYF
TRBJ2-7 | TRBV5-1 | - | - | TGCGCCAGCAGCTTGGGAGGGGGGAACGAGCAGTACTTC | CASSLGGGNEQYF
TRBJ2-1 | TRBV19 | - | - | TGTGCCAGTAGCACAGATTACAATGAGCAGTTCTTC | CASSTDYNEQFF
TRBJ2-1 | TRBV5-4 | - | - | TGTGCCAGCAGCCAAAATCTGGAGTTCAATGAGCAGTTCTTC | CASSQNLEFNEQFF
TRBJ1-1 | TRBV9 | - | - | TGTGCCAGCAGCGCCTACCAGGGGAGGACTGAAGCTTTCTTT | CASSAYQGRTEAFF
TRBJ2-1 | TRBV14 | TRBD2 | - | TGTGCCAGCAGCCAAGGCGGGACTAGCGGGGGGTACAATGAGCAGTTCTTC | CASSQGGTSGGYNEQFF
TRBJ2-1 | TRBV20-1 | - | - | TGCAGTGCTAGCGTCGGCGCCCTTCAGTTCTTC | CSASVGALQFF
TRBJ2-1 | TRBV7-2 | TRBD1 | - | TGTGCCAGCAGCCGCGGGACAGGGTGGGTGGAAGATGAGCAGTTCTTC | CASSRGTGWVEDEQFF
TRBJ2-3 | TRBV19 | - | - | TGTGCCAGTAGTATATCCGGGAGAGAGACAGATACGCAGTATTTT | CASSISGRETDTQYF
TRBJ2-7 | TRBV29-1 | - | - | TGCAGCGTTGAAGATTCATACGGCTACGAGCAGTACTTC | CSVEDSYGYEQYF
TRBJ2-2 | TRBV6-1 | - | - | TGTGCCAGCAGTGAAGGTCGGGGCTGGAACACCGGGGAGCTGTTTTTT | CASSEGRGWNTGELFF
TRBJ1-4 | TRBV30 | - | - | TGTGCCTGGAGTAGTCTTCCTAATGAAAAACTGTTTTTT | CAWSSLPNEKLFF
TRBJ2-7 | TRBV5-6 | - | - | TGTGCCAGCAGCTTACTATTTGACCCCTACGAGCAGTACTTC | CASSLLFDPYEQYF
TRBJ1-5 | TRBV2 | - | - | TGTGCCAGCAGTGAAGGGGAGAGGGGTGGCAATCAGCCCCAGCATTTT | CASSEGERGGNQPQHF
TRBJ1-2 | TRBV7-9 | - | - | TGTGCCAGCAGCTTAGTCCTGACCGGCTACACCTTC | CASSLVLTGYTF
TRBJ2-1 | TRBV15 | TRBD1 | - | TGTGCCACCAGCGCCGGGACAGGGGGTTTTGAGCAGTTCTTC | CATSAGTGGFEQFF